This TCR beta chain was found in a study of blood T cell repertoires in COVID-19. Study-wide context: T cells, B-cell-depleted T cells, or PBMCs provided the cDNA or gDNA that served as material.

Generated by immunoSEQ multiplex PCR, the TCRdb table keeps only in-frame clones and is missing some. The sample includes roughly 140,000 clones, 70% to 85% of them seen just once. The study drew participants aged about 18 to 95 years from 20 to 30 US areas. Germline V gene lookup returns CDR1 ENHRY and CDR2 SYGVKD. The germline V and J ends were trimmed by 0 bases and 7 bases, with 4 bases remaining between them. This CDR3 has 13 amino acids. The sample taken for sequencing was PBMCs or T cells enriched from blood (not recorded which). The chain couples TRBV10-3 to TRBJ1-6; D ambiguous. The sequence derives from a woman between 18 and 29 years old who had been exposed to COVID-19. The CDR3 loop is CAISESGNSPLHF. DNA of the CDR3: TGTGCCATCAGTGAGTCGGGCAATTCACCCCTCCACTTT.